The sequence of this TCR beta chain was determined in a study of CD8 T cells in ankylosing spondylitis. Study outcomes and limitations: The study looked at matched synovial fluid samples from ankylosing spondylitis patients. Disease-linked clones were reported to be significantly enriched there. In the blood and synovial fluid of reactive arthritis, some motif variants had been previously reported. Disease-associated clones were CD8+ and fairly uncommon in peripheral blood.

Quantitative molecular-barcoded 5'-RACE generated the TCR beta libraries. TCRdb re-called the 5' RACE reads through MiXCR, storing one row per CDR3 protein. The sample lists 250,000 to 350,000 distinct CDR3 sequences, about 20% occurring once. Note on this clonotype: The antigen is unknown.

The receptor was derived from a female donor with ankylosing spondylitis or in good health (not recorded which). Sequencing was performed on blood, either unsorted or a sorted T cell fraction (not recorded which).

The CDR3 sequence: CASSLSGTSITYEQYF. As DNA, the CDR3 is TGCGCCAGCAGCTTATCCGGGACATCTATAACCTACGAGCAGTACTTC. V and J are TRBV5-1 and TRBJ2-7; tentative D call: TRBD1 (6 bases). The V gene lost 2 bases and the J gene lost 2 bases, with 17 bases spanning the gap. Germline loops: CDR1 SGHRS, CDR2 YFSETQ. This CDR3 is built from 16 residues. Complete variable domain (other parts from reference TRBV5-1 and TRBJ2-7): KAGVTQTPRYLIKTRGQQVTLSCSPISGHRSVSWYQQTPGQGLQFLFEYFSETQRNKGNFPGRFSGRQFSNSRSEMNVSTLELGDSALYLCASSLSGTSITYEQYFGPGTRLTVT.